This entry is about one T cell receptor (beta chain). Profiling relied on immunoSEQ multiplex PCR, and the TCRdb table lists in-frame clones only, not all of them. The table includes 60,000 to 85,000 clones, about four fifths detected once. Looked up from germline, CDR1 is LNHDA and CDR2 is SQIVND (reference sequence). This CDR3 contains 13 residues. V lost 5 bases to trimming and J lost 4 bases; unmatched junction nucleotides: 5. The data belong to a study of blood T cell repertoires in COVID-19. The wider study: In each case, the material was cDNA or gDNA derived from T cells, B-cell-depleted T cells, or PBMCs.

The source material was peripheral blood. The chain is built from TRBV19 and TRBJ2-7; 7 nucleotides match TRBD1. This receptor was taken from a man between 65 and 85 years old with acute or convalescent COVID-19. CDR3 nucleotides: TGTGCCAGTAGTCGGCAGGGGGTGTACGAGCAGTACTTC. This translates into CASSRQGVYEQYF.